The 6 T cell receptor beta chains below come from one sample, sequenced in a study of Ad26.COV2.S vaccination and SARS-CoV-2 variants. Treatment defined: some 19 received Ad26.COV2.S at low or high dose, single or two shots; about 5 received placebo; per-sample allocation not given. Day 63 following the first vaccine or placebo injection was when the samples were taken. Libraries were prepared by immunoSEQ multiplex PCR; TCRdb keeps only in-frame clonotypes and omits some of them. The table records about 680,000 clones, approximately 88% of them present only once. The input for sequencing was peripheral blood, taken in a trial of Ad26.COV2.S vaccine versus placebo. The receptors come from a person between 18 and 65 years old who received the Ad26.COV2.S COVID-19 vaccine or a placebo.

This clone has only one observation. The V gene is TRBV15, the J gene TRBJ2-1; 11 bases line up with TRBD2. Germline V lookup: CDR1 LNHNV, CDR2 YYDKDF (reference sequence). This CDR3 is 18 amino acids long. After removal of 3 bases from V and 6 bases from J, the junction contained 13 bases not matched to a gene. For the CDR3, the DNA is TGTGCCACCAGCAGCTTCGGGGTAGCGGGGGGGCCGGGCAATGAGCAGTTCTTC. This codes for CATSSFGVAGGPGNEQFF.

CDR3 bases: TGTGCCAGCAGCCAAGGACAGCAAAGGTCACCCCTCCACTTT. Protein product: CASSQGQQRSPLHF. This chain uses TRBV7-9 with TRBJ1-6; D may be TRBD1 (6 bases). The CDR3 is made up of 14 amino acids. CDR1 is SEHNR, CDR2 FQNEAQ, per germline (reference sequence). Trimming removed 5 bases at V and 10 bases at J, with 15 bases between.

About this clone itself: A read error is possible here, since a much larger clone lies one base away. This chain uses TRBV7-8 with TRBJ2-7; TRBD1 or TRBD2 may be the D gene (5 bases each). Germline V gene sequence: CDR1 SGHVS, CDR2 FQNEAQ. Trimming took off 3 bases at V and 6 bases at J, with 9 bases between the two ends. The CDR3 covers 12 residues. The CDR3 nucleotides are TGTGCCAGCAGCTTTGGGACGGGCGAGCAGTACTTC. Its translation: CASSFGTGEQYF. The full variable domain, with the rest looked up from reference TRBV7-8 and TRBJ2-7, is GAGVSQSPRYKVAKRGQDVALRCDPISGHVSLFWYQQALGQGPEFLTYFQNEAQLDKSGLPSDRFFAERPEGSVSTLKIQRTQQEDSAVYLCASSFGTGEQYFGPGTRLTVT.

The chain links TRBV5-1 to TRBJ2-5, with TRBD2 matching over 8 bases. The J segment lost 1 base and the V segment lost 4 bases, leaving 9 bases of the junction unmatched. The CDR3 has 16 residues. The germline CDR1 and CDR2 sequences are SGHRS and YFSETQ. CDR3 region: CASSPPAGGPQETQYF. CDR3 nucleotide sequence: TGCGCCAGCAGCCCGCCCGCGGGGGGTCCCCAAGAGACCCAGTACTTC.

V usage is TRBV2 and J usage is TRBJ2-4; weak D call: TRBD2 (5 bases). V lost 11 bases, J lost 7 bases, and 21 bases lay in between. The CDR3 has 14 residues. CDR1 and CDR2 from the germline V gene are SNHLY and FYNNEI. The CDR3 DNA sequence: TGTGCCCCCAGGAAGAGTTCGGGGTTGAACATTCAGTACTTC. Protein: CAPRKSSGLNIQYF. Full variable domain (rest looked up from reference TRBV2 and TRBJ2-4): EPEVTQTPSHQVTQMGQEVILRCVPISNHLYFYWYRQILGQKVEFLVSFYNNEISEKSEIFDDQFSVERPDGSNFTLKIRSTKLEDSAMYFCAPRKSSGLNIQYFGAGTRLSVL.

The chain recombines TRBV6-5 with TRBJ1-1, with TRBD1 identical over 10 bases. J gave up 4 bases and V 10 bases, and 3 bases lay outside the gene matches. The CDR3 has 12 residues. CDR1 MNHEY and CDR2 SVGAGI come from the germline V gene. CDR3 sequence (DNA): TGTGCCACCAGGGACAGGGGCACTGAAGCTTTCTTT. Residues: CATRDRGTEAFF.